The rows below give T cell receptor beta chains drawn from one sample of a study of shared clonotypes between healthy human individuals. This table comes from immunoSEQ multiplex PCR, and its TCRdb copy is limited to in-frame clones, with some not included. This table has roughly 770,000 clones, roughly 96% appearing once. What was sequenced was naive CD8+ T cells sorted from blood. The receptors stem from a young man in good health. Both conserved end residues are part of each CDR3. D genes are given only for firm matches. Expanded clones get a size class; other rows say once, few or many, or leave the size out.

j_call,v_call,d_call,clone_size,cdr3_nt,cdr3_aa
TRBJ1-1,TRBV27,.,.,TGTGCCAGCAGTTTAACAGCCATGAACACTGAAGCTTTCTTT,CASSLTAMNTEAFF
TRBJ1-5,TRBV6-5,.,once,TGTGCCAGCAGTCTTCGGGGGGCGAACAATCAGCCCCAGCATTTT,CASSLRGANNQPQHF
TRBJ2-1,TRBV13,.,.,TGTGCCAGCAGCTACGGGACACCGAACAATGAGCAGTTCTTC,CASSYGTPNNEQFF
TRBJ1-4,TRBV5-6,.,.,TGTGCCAGCAGCTTGCAAGTGGGTGCAACTAATGAAAAACTGTTTTTT,CASSLQVGATNEKLFF
TRBJ2-7,TRBV5-4,.,.,TGTGCCAGCAGCTTGCTTACCGACGAGCAGTACTTC,CASSLLTDEQYF
TRBJ1-1,TRBV4-1,.,.,TGCGCCAGCAGCCCTGGTAACACTGAAGCTTTCTTT,CASSPGNTEAFF
TRBJ1-2,TRBV13,TRBD1,.,TGTGCCAGCAGCTTAGGTCGACAGGGTTTAAGCTATGGCTACACCTTC,CASSLGRQGLSYGYTF
TRBJ2-7,TRBV7-9,.,.,TGTGCCAGCAGCTTAGGCTCAGGGTACCACGAGCAGTACTTC,CASSLGSGYHEQYF
TRBJ1-2,TRBV5-5,TRBD1,.,TGTGCCAGCAGCTGGGACAGGGGCAACTATGGCTACACCTTC,CASSWDRGNYGYTF
TRBJ1-2,TRBV19,.,.,TGTGCCAGTAGTATCAGGACAGACCTCCTCCTCTATGGCTACACCTTC,CASSIRTDLLLYGYTF
TRBJ2-1,TRBV27,TRBD2,.,TGTGCCAGCAGTCCCCTCGATAGCGGGAGAAAAAATGAGCAGTTCTTC,CASSPLDSGRKNEQFF
TRBJ2-1,TRBV30,.,.,TGTGCCTGGAGTAACTACAATGAGCAGTTCTTC,CAWSNYNEQFF
TRBJ2-7,TRBV4-1,TRBD1,.,TGCGCCAGCAGCCAATACCCCGGGGACAGCTCCTACGAGCAGTACTTC,CASSQYPGDSSYEQYF
TRBJ1-2,TRBV18,.,.,TGTGCCAGCTCAACCAGGGATGGCTACACCTTC,CASSTRDGYTF
TRBJ1-1,TRBV27,.,.,TGTGCCAGCAGTTTAAAGGACAGTGGGAACACTGAAGCTTTCTTT,CASSLKDSGNTEAFF
TRBJ2-3,TRBV4-3,TRBD2,.,TGCGCCAGCAGCCAAGGGGGCGGGAGGGTTGGAGATACGCAGTATTTT,CASSQGGGRVGDTQYF
TRBJ2-3,TRBV4-1,.,.,TGCGCCAGCAGCCATGGAATGGATACGCAGTATTTT,CASSHGMDTQYF
TRBJ2-3,TRBV9,.,few,TGTGCCAGCAGCTCAAGGCCTCATCGCACAGATACGCAGTATTTT,CASSSRPHRTDTQYF
TRBJ2-7,TRBV4-1,TRBD1,.,TGCGCCAGCAGCCAGCCGGACAGGGGGCAGGACGAGCAGTACTTC,CASSQPDRGQDEQYF
TRBJ2-3,TRBV7-8,TRBD2,.,TGTGCCAGCAGCTTCGGGACTAACACAGATACGCAGTATTTT,CASSFGTNTDTQYF
TRBJ2-7,TRBV6-6,.,.,TGTGCCAGCAGTTCCTATTACTACGAGCAGTACTTC,CASSSYYYEQYF
TRBJ2-7,TRBV7-9,TRBD2,.,TGTGCCAGCAGCTCCGGGACTAGCGAGAGCTCCTACGAGCAGTACTTC,CASSSGTSESSYEQYF
TRBJ2-2,TRBV7-9,.,.,TGTGCCAGCACGGACATATCCACCGGGGAGCTGTTTTTT,CASTDISTGELFF
TRBJ2-2,TRBV9,.,.,TGTGCCAGCTCCCGCTGGGGGGCGGGTACCGGGGAGCTGTTTTTT,CASSRWGAGTGELFF
TRBJ1-1,TRBV5-1,.,.,TGCGCCAGCAGCTTGGGGGAGTTCCCTGAAGCTTTCTTT,CASSLGEFPEAFF
TRBJ1-5,TRBV10-3,TRBD1,.,TGTGCCAGCATGGGAGCCGGGACAGCGGGCAATCAGCCCCAGCATTTT,CASMGAGTAGNQPQHF
TRBJ2-7,TRBV28,.,.,TGTGCCAGCAGTTTTGGGTTGGCAGGTTCCAGACCCGAGCTTTTCTCCTACGAGCAGTACTTC,CASSFGLAGSRPELFSYEQYF
TRBJ1-4,TRBV27,.,.,TGTGCCAGCACCTCAGGGGTAGTTGGAAAACTGTTTTTT,CASTSGVVGKLFF
TRBJ2-7,TRBV4-3,.,.,TGCGCCAGCAGCCATGCAATTTCCTACGAGCAGTACTTC,CASSHAISYEQYF
TRBJ2-1,TRBV4-3,.,.,TGCGCCAGCAGCCAATTTTGGGGCGGAAGCTCCTACAATGAGCAGTTCTTC,CASSQFWGGSSYNEQFF
TRBJ2-7,TRBV7-6,TRBD1,few,TGTGCCAGCAGCCTCGGGACAGGCTACGAGCAGTACTTC,CASSLGTGYEQYF
TRBJ2-1,TRBV5-1,TRBD2,.,TGCGCCAGCAGCTTGGCCTTGCGGGGGACTAGCGGGAACTACAATGAGCAGTTCTTC,CASSLALRGTSGNYNEQFF
TRBJ2-7,TRBV7-2,.,.,TGTGCCAGCAGCGTTTCGAGAACCTACGAGCAGTACTTC,CASSVSRTYEQYF
TRBJ2-7,TRBV2,.,.,TGTGCCAGCCGGCCAGGAGCGATCTACGAGCAGTACTTC,CASRPGAIYEQYF
TRBJ2-7,TRBV27,TRBD1,.,TGTGCCAGCAGTATTACCGGGACAGGGTACTACGAGCAGTACTTC,CASSITGTGYYEQYF
TRBJ2-5,TRBV5-6,.,once,TGTGCCAGCAGCTTGGCCGGTAGCGTACAGGAAGAGACCCAGTACTTC,CASSLAGSVQEETQYF
TRBJ2-5,TRBV4-1,.,.,TGCGCCAGCAGCCAAGTAACGGGAGCCGGAGAGACCCAGTACTTC,CASSQVTGAGETQYF
TRBJ2-2,TRBV7-6,TRBD1,.,TGTGCCAGCAGCCCTTGGACAGGGGGCAACACCGGGGAGCTGTTTTTT,CASSPWTGGNTGELFF
TRBJ2-2,TRBV10-3,TRBD2,.,TGTGCCATCGGCGGGAGGTACACCGGGGAGCTGTTTTTT,CAIGGRYTGELFF
TRBJ2-2,TRBV2,.,.,TGTGCCAGCATGTATCAGGAGCAAATCACCGGGGAGCTGTTTTTT,CASMYQEQITGELFF
TRBJ2-7,TRBV7-9,.,.,TGTGCCAGCAGCTTAGAGGGGGGCTCCTACGAGCAGTACTTC,CASSLEGGSYEQYF
TRBJ2-5,TRBV6-5,TRBD2,.,TGTGCCACCTCCCCCCTAGCGGGAGCTTCTGAGACCCAGTACTTC,CATSPLAGASETQYF
TRBJ2-7,TRBV28,.,.,TGTGCCACTGGGACACCAGCCTACGAGCAGTACTTC,CATGTPAYEQYF
TRBJ1-1,TRBV11-2,.,.,TGTGCCAGCAGCTTAAACAGTGAAGCTTTCTTT,CASSLNSEAFF